This TCR beta chain is drawn from a study of identical twins (dated by TCRdb to about 2016). General notes on the study: TCR alpha and beta repertoires from monozygotic twins, unrelated adults of various ages and cord blood were deep-sequenced to test whether fetal clonotypes persist. To rule out contamination, replicate twin experiments were performed at different times with different library preparation protocols.

Points the paper makes about the study in general: Recombination models systematically underestimated out-of-frame TCR alpha sharing in monozygotic twins but agreed with sharing between unrelated individuals. Conclusions relied on cross-sectional statistical analysis, since the same donors could not be followed over many years. Invariant T cells such as MAIT and iNKT could partly confound zero-insertion analyses, although diverse VJ usage argued against such confounding for most clonotypes. Out-of-frame TCR alpha sequences shared between twins showed an excess of low generation-probability sequences compared with coincidental sharing between unrelated individuals. Fewer insertions were carried by abundant cord blood beta clonotypes, a similar but weaker trend appeared in young adult naive repertoires, and no such trend appeared in memory repertoires. The excess sharing between twins in beta out-of-frame sequences was weaker because fewer shared sequences reduced the signal-to-noise ratio.

Ends trimmed: V by 5 bases, J by 2 bases; bases unmatched to a gene: 7. Spanning cysteine to phenylalanine, the CDR3 consists of 15 amino acids. Only the CDR3 part of the read is kept: 45 bases, read in frame from the first base. CDR1 is given as SGHTA and CDR2 as FQGNSA, both from the germline V gene. This clonotype was detected a few times. There is no known antigen for this receptor. No much larger clone is present one base from it, and per-base qualities are unavailable. Only healthy Caucasian donors were included. The twin cohort comprised three pairs of female monozygotic twins, all aged roughly 18 to 30 years. RNA for TCR libraries was isolated from peripheral blood mononuclear cells. The method was 5' RACE. For sequencing, an Illumina HiSeq 2000 was employed. A universal primer binding site was introduced by template switching, and a unique molecular identifier was present in the final cDNA, enabling accurate counting of TCR cDNA molecules. First-strand cDNA for TCR alpha and beta chains was synthesized from specific primers in the conserved constant-segment region. To control for contamination, every cDNA library carried two barcodes: a SMART-Mk sample barcode plus Illumina barcodes. TruSeq adapter sequences and Illumina sample barcodes were added in two successive PCR steps. The Illumina HiSeq platform was used with custom primers to sequence TCR alpha and beta cDNA libraries. Turning to the authors' computational methods: MiGEC processed the raw reads to extract unique molecular identifiers, while MiXCR was used to determine the CDR3 positions. Recombination models were inferred per individual with the repgenHMM and IGoR tools using an EM algorithm. Shared clonotype analysis was performed with the tcR package in R, normalizing sharing by the product of cloneset sizes. To study raw recombination without the effects of thymic and clonal selection, out-of-frame nonproductive sequences were analyzed. TCRdb applied fastp at Q25 and MiXCR to the public reads, then kept only in-frame beta chains. Records with the same CDR3 protein are collapsed into one entry carrying the most frequent genes and DNA. TCRdb, not the authors, supplied the V and J calls. The sample has hundreds of thousands of distinct CDR3 sequences on record, about 7.6% of them singletons. The top ten hold roughly 1.6% of the sample.

The same data also went into a second study, on yellow fever vaccine responses in identical twins. That second report states: The T cell response to vaccination in identical twins was reported by the authors to appear partly convergent and partly personalized. In identical twins, the study followed T cell clones that responded to the vaccine with precision.

Sequencing was performed on PBMCs. The sequence was obtained from a woman between 18 and 29 years old in good health. The chain is assembled from TRBV7-2 and TRBJ2-7, and 9 bases in between align with TRBD1. CDR3 reads: CASSLPRTGAYEQYF. DNA sequence: TGTGCCAGCAGCCTCCCAAGGACAGGGGCCTACGAGCAGTACTTC.